The 3 T cell receptor beta chains presented below share a single source sample, sequenced in a study of CD8 T cells in ankylosing spondylitis. TCRdb passed the 5' RACE reads through MiXCR, listing each CDR3 protein once. The table records approximately 260,000 distinct CDR3 sequences, about 18% of them present only once. The sequenced sample consisted of blood, either unsorted or a sorted T cell fraction (not recorded which). The origin of the receptors is a male donor with ankylosing spondylitis or in good health (not recorded which).

This clonotype turned up a few times. V usage is TRBV28 and J usage is TRBJ2-4, with D possibly being TRBD2 (6 bases). V lost 4 bases to trimming and J lost 4 bases, with 11 bases between them. The CDR3 runs 14 residues. Germline V gives CDR1 MDHEN, CDR2 SYDVKM. The DNA for the CDR3 is TGTGCCAGCAGTTCGGCGGGAATAAAAAACATTCAGTACTTC. Its translation: CASSSAGIKNIQYF.

This clonotype was found a few times. This sequence joins TRBV20-1 and TRBJ2-2; 7 bases are a match to TRBD2. The CDR3 has 15 amino acids. Germline V gene sequence: CDR1 DFQATT, CDR2 SNEGSKA (reference sequence). The V and J ends lost 2 bases and 2 bases, in that order; junction bases with no gene match: 5. For the CDR3, the DNA is TGCAGTGCTAGACTGCTAGCGGAAAACACCGGGGAGCTGTTTTTT. It codes for CSARLLAENTGELFF.

The sample holds many counts of this clonotype. V gene TRBV15 combines with J gene TRBJ2-2; 7 bases are shared with TRBD1. The V gene end was trimmed by 6 bases and the J gene end by 4 bases; junction bases not matched to a gene: 8. This CDR3 contains 15 residues. Germline V gene data show CDR1 as LNHNV and CDR2 as YYDKDF (reference sequence). CDR3 bases: TGTGCCACCAGGAACCCGGGACAGCCCACCGGGGAGCTGTTTTTT. Protein: CATRNPGQPTGELFF. The whole variable domain, filled in from reference TRBV15 and TRBJ2-2, reads DAMVIQNPRYQVTQFGKPVTLSCSQTLNHNVMYWYQQKSSQAPKLLFHYYDKDFNNEADTPDNFQSRRPNTSFCFLDIRSPGLGDTAMYLCATRNPGQPTGELFFGEGSRLTVL.